The 3 T cell receptor beta chains below all came from one sample that was sequenced in a study of blood T cell repertoires in COVID-19. Produced via immunoSEQ multiplex PCR; TCRdb's table is partial and in-frame only. The data show 200,000 to 250,000 clones, approximately 80% seen once. Sequencing was performed on peripheral blood. Receptors originate from a woman aged 80 or over with COVID-19, enrolled during active disease.

V and J are TRBV6-6 and TRBJ2-1; D is possibly TRBD1 (6 bases). CDR1 is MNHNY and CDR2 is SVGAGI in the germline V gene (reference sequence). Trimming left V 6 bases short and J 10 bases short, with 16 bases between. The CDR3 is 13 residues long. The CDR3 reads CASSPRGDIEQFF. The CDR3 DNA reads as TGTGCCAGCAGCCCCAGGGGCGACATCGAGCAGTTCTTC.

J is TRBJ1-2 and V is TRBV6-6; 12 bases are a match to TRBD1. Per germline, CDR1 MNHNY and CDR2 SVGAGI (reference sequence). Trimming cost V 6 bases and J 8 bases; bases outside gene matches: 10. CDR3 length equals 15 residues. DNA of the CDR3: TGTGCCAGCAGCACCGGGACAGGGGGCCTGGGCGGCTACACCTTC. Residues: CASSTGTGGLGGYTF.

The J gene is TRBJ2-1, the V gene TRBV20-1; 13 nucleotides line up with TRBD2. The CDR3 consists of 14 residues. Germline-derived CDR1 and CDR2 are DFQATT and SNEGSKA (reference sequence). V gave up 3 bases and J gave up 9 bases; unmatched junction bases: 5. The CDR3 sequence is CSASPTSGGAEQFF. The CDR3 coding sequence is TGCAGTGCTAGTCCAACTAGCGGGGGGGCTGAGCAGTTCTTC.